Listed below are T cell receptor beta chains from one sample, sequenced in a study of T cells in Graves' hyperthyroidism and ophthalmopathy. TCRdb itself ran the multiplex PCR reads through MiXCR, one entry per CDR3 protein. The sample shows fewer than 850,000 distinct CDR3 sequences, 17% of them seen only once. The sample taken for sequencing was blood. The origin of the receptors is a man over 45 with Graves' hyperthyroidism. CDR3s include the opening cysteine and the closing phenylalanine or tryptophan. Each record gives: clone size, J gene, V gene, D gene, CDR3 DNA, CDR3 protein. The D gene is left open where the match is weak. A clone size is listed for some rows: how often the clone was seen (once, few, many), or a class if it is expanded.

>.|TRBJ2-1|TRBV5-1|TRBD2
TGCGCCAGCAGCTCCCAGGGACTAGCAAGCCTCTACAATGAGCAGTTCTTC
CASSSQGLASLYNEQFF
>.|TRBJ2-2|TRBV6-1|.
TGTGCCAGCACGGACGCCAATCAGGCGGGAAACACCGGGGAGCTGTTTTTT
CASTDANQAGNTGELFF
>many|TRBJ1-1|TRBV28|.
TGTGCCAGCAGTTTAGAAGGAGGGGAGAGGACTGAAGCTTTCTTT
CASSLEGGERTEAFF
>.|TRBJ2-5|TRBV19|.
TGTGCCAGTAGTTCAGGGGCCTTCCTCCAAGAGACCCAGTACTTC
CASSSGAFLQETQYF
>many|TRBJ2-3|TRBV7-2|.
TGTGCCAGCAGCCCCCATTACGGCACAGATACGCAGTATTTT
CASSPHYGTDTQYF
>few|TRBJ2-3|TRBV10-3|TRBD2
TGTGCCATCAGTTGGACTAGCGGGAATTCAGATACGCAGTATTTT
CAISWTSGNSDTQYF
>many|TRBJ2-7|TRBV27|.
TGTGCCAGCAGTTTATCGATCCCCGCCCGCGACGAGCAGTACTTC
CASSLSIPARDEQYF
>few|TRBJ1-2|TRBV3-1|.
TGTGCCAGCAGCCAAGAACGGCCTTATGGCTACACCTTC
CASSQERPYGYTF
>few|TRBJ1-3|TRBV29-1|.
TGCAGCGTTGAAGATTTTATAGGGAACACCATATATTTT
CSVEDFIGNTIYF
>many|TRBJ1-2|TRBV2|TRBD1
TGTGCCAGCAGTGAAGGTTGGACAGGGACTGGCTACACCTTC
CASSEGWTGTGYTF
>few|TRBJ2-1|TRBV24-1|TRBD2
TGTGCCACCAGTGATCCGCGGGGGAGCTCCTACAATGAGCAGTTCTTC
CATSDPRGSSYNEQFF
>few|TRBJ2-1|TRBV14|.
TGTGCCAGCAGCCAACGTCCGGACTACAATGAGCAGTTCTTC
CASSQRPDYNEQFF
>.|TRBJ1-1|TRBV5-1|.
TGCGCCAGCAAGGGGAGCACCATGAACACTGAAGCTTTCTTT
CASKGSTMNTEAFF
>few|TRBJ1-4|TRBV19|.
TGTGCCAGTAGGCGGGGTGCAACTAATGAAAAACTGTTTTTT
CASRRGATNEKLFF
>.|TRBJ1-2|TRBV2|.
TGTGCCAGCAGTGCGTTTGAGGGAGGCTATGGCTACACCTTC
CASSAFEGGYGYTF
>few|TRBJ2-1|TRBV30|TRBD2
TGTGCCTGGAGTGTGACTAGCCGCGATGAGCAGTTCTTC
CAWSVTSRDEQFF
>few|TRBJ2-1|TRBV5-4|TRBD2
TGTGCCAGCAGCTTCCGGGACTACCTCTACAATGAGCAGTTCTTC
CASSFRDYLYNEQFF
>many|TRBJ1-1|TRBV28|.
TGTGCCAGCAGGGGGACACTGAACACTGAAGCTTTCTTT
CASRGTLNTEAFF
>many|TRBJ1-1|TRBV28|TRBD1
TGTGCCAGCAGTTCTAACAGGGGGGCTAAAGCTTTCTTT
CASSSNRGAKAFF
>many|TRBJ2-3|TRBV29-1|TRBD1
TGCAGCGTTGAAGGGGACAGGGGAAGGACAGATACGCAGTATTTT
CSVEGDRGRTDTQYF
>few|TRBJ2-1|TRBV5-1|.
TGCGCCAGCAGCTTGCACCCTAGTCCGGCCAATGAGCAGTTCTTC
CASSLHPSPANEQFF
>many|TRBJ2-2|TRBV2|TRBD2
TGTGCCAGCAGCCTAAATAGCGGGAGCGTGGAGCTGTTTTTT
CASSLNSGSVELFF
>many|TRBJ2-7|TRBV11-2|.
TGTGCCAGCAGCTGGATTAAAAGCTCCTACGAGCAGTACTTC
CASSWIKSSYEQYF
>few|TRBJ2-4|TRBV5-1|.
TGCGCCAGCAGCCCCGGGACGGAATTAGCCAAAAACATTCAGTACTTC
CASSPGTELAKNIQYF
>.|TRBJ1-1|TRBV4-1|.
TGCGCCAGCAGCCAATATCGTAAGGACATTACAGCTTTCTTT
CASSQYRKDITAFF
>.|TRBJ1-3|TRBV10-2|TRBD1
TGCGCCGCAACTGACAGGGGAAAGGGAAACACCATATATTTT
CAATDRGKGNTIYF
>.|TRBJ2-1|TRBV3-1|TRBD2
TGTGCCAGCGGGGGGACTAGCGGAACCTCTTCCTACAATGAGCAGTTCTTC
CASGGTSGTSSYNEQFF
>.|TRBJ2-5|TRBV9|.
TGTGCCAGCAGCGTAGAAGTGAGCAGGCAAGAGACCCAGTACTTC
CASSVEVSRQETQYF